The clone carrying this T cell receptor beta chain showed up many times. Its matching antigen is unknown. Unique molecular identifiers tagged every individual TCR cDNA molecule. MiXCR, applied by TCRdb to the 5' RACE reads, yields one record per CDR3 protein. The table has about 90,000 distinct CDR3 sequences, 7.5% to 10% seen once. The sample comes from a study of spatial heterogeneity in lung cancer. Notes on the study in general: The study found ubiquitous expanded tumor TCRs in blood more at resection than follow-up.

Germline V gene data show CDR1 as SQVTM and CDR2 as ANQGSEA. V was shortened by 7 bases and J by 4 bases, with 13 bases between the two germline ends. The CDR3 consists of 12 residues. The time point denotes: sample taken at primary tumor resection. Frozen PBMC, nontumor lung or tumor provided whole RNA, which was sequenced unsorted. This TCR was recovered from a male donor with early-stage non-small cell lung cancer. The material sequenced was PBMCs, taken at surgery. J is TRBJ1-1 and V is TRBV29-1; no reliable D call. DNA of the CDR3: TGCAGCGGGAACAGAATTGGCACTGAAGCTTTCTTT. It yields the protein CSGNRIGTEAFF.